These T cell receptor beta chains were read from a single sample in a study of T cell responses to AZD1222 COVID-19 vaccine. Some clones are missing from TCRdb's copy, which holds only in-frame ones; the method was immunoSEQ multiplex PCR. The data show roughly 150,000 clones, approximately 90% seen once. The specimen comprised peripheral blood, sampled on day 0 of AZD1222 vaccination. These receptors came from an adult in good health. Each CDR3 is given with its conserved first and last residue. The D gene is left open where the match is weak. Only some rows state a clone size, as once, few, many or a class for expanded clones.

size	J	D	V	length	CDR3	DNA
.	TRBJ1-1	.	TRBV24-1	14	CATRTGGAVTEAFF	TGTGCCACCAGGACAGGCGGGGCCGTCACTGAAGCTTTCTTT
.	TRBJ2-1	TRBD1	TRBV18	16	CASSRTGAGTYNEQFF	TGTGCCAGCTCTCGTACAGGGGCGGGCACCTACAATGAGCAGTTCTTC
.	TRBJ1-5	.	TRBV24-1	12	CATSDGTGPQHF	TGTGCCACCAGTGATGGGACCGGGCCCCAGCATTTT
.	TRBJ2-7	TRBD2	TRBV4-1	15	CASSQTSAGSYEQYF	TGCGCCAGCAGCCAAACTAGCGCGGGATCCTACGAGCAGTACTTC
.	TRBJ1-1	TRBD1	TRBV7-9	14	CAIGQVAKNTEAFF	TGTGCCATAGGACAGGTCGCGAAGAACACTGAAGCTTTCTTT
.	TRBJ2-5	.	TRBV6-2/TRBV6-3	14	CASSYVRTQETQYF	TGTGCCAGCAGTTACGTCCGGACCCAAGAGACCCAGTACTTC
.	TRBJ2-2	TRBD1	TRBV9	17	CASSVEEDRGDTGELFF	TGTGCCAGCAGCGTAGAAGAGGACAGGGGAGACACCGGGGAGCTGTTTTTT
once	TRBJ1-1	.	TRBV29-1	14	CSVVLGETNTEAFF	TGCAGCGTTGTATTGGGAGAAACAAACACTGAAGCTTTCTTT
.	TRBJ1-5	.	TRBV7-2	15	CASSYRHNGNQPQHF	TGTGCCAGCAGCTACCGCCACAATGGGAATCAGCCCCAGCATTTT
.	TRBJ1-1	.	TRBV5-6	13	CASSATANTEAFF	TGTGCCAGCAGCGCGACGGCAAACACTGAAGCTTTCTTT
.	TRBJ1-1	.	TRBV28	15	CASSLTKRGNTEAFF	TGTGCCAGCAGTTTGACAAAGAGGGGGAACACTGAAGCTTTCTTT
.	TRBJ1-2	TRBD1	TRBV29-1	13	CIDRDLANYGYTF	TGCATCGACAGGGATTTAGCTAACTATGGCTACACCTTC
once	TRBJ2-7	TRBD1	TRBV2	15	CASSPDRAAYHEQYF	TGTGCCAGCAGCCCGGACAGGGCCGCCTACCACGAGCAGTACTTC
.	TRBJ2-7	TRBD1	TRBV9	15	CASSLTGGVVEEQYF	TGTGCCAGCAGCCTGACAGGGGGCGTAGTAGAAGAGCAGTACTTC
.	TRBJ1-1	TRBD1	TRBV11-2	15	CASSFTGVGGTEAFF	TGTGCCAGCAGCTTTACAGGGGTTGGGGGCACTGAAGCTTTCTTT
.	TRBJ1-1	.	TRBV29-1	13	CSALQQPATEAFF	TGCAGCGCCCTCCAGCAACCTGCAACTGAAGCTTTCTTT
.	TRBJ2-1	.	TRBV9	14	CASSVSEGTYEQFF	TGTGCCAGCAGCGTTAGTGAGGGAACGTATGAGCAGTTCTTC
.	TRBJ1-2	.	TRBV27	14	CASKQGPENYGYTF	TGTGCCAGCAAGCAAGGGCCCGAAAACTATGGCTACACCTTC
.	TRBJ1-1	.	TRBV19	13	CASSTVQNTEAFF	TGTGCCAGTAGTACGGTACAGAACACTGAAGCTTTCTTT
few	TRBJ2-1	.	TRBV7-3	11	CASSQGDEQFF	TGTGCCAGCTCCCAAGGGGATGAGCAGTTCTTC
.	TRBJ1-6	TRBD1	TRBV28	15	CASSRGDRDRPPLHF	TGTGCCAGCAGCAGGGGTGACAGGGATAGGCCTCCCCTCCACTTT
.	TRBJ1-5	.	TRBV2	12	CASRVSNQPQHF	TGTGCCAGCAGGGTTTCTAATCAGCCCCAGCATTTT
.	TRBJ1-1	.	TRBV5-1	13	CASSLGGSGEAFF	TGCGCCAGCAGCTTGGGGGGCTCGGGTGAAGCTTTCTTT
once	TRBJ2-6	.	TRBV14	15	CASSLDSSGANVLTF	TGTGCCAGCAGCCTAGACAGCTCTGGGGCCAACGTCCTGACTTTC
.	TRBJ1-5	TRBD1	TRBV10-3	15	CAISDWGQGNQPQHF	TGTGCCATCAGCGACTGGGGACAGGGGAATCAGCCCCAGCATTTT